The 7 T cell receptor beta chains below were found in one sample sequenced in a study of blood T cell repertoires in COVID-19. Clones were sequenced by immunoSEQ multiplex PCR, and TCRdb holds only the in-frame ones, with some missing. This sample has roughly 72,000 clones, with more than 75% found just once. Specimen: peripheral blood. Receptors were obtained from a human donor in a cohort sampled during active COVID-19.

J is TRBJ2-5 and V is TRBV5-1; 7 bases fit TRBD2. Trimming at V came to 1 base and at J to 5 bases, leaving 8 bases not matched to a gene. From germline, CDR1 is SGHRS and CDR2 YFSETQ. The CDR3 has 15 amino acids. CDR3 DNA: TGCGCCAGCAGCTTGTGGGGCGGGAGTAGCGAGACCCAGTACTTC. Amino acid sequence: CASSLWGGSSETQYF.

This chain links TRBV5-1 with TRBJ1-1; TRBD1 aligns across 8 bases. CDR3 size: 14 residues. Per germline, CDR1 SGHRS and CDR2 YFSETQ. V lost 5 bases, J lost 1 base, and 4 bases stayed unmatched. Here the CDR3 reads CASRETGGNTEAFF. In nucleotides, the CDR3 is TGCGCCAGCAGAGAAACAGGGGGGAACACTGAAGCTTTCTTT.

The rearrangement joins TRBV4-1 to TRBJ1-2, with D possibly TRBD1 on 6 matching bases. The CDR3 is 16 residues long. With 1 base removed from V and 1 base from J, the gap between germline ends came to 13 bases. Germline CDR1 reads MGHRA; CDR2 reads YSYEKL. The CDR3 region has the DNA TGCGCCAGCAGCCAAGGTACAGGGACCGGTAACTATGGCTACACCTTC. Amino acids: CASSQGTGTGNYGYTF.

The chain is built from TRBV12-3 or TRBV12-4 and TRBJ2-1; D ambiguous. V was clipped by 2 bases and J by 7 bases, with 3 bases between them. CDR3 length: 11 residues. The CDR3 DNA sequence: TGTGCCAGCAGTTTACTGAATGAGCAGTTCTTC. Its translation is CASSLLNEQFF.

The rearrangement joins TRBV10-3 to TRBJ2-7, with a weak D call TRBD1 (8 bases). From germline, CDR1 is ENHRY and CDR2 SYGVKD. With 0 bases removed from V and 4 bases from J, the gap between germline ends came to 16 bases. CDR3 length equals 16 residues. The CDR3 nucleotides read TGTGCCATCAGTGAGTCGAGGACAGGGAGGGAATACGAGCAGTACTTC. Protein sequence: CAISESRTGREYEQYF.

V usage is TRBV5-1 and J usage is TRBJ2-5; 8 nucleotides line up with TRBD2. Trimming at V came to 4 bases and at J to 4 bases, leaving 12 bases not matched to a gene. The length of the CDR3 is 16 residues. CDR1 and CDR2 from the germline V gene are SGHRS and YFSETQ. CDR3 sequence reads: CASSLALAGLLETQYF. The CDR3 nucleotides are TGCGCCAGCAGCCTAGCGCTAGCGGGTTTACTAGAGACCCAGTACTTC. The variable domain in full, completed from reference TRBV5-1 and TRBJ2-5, reads KAGVTQTPRYLIKTRGQQVTLSCSPISGHRSVSWYQQTPGQGLQFLFEYFSETQRNKGNFPGRFSGRQFSNSRSEMNVSTLELGDSALYLCASSLALAGLLETQYFGPGTRLLVL.

This clone is a singleton in its sample. This chain connects TRBV5-1 to TRBJ1-4; D not resolved. Germline lookup yields CDR1 SGHRS and CDR2 YFSETQ. The CDR3 spans 15 residues. Trimming cost V 0 bases and J 0 bases, with 6 bases left between them. In nucleotides, the CDR3 is TGCGCCAGCAGCTTGGGGGCTGCAACTAATGAAAAACTGTTTTTT. Residues: CASSLGAATNEKLFF.